This T cell receptor (beta chain) derives from a study of blood T cell repertoires in COVID-19. Looked up from germline, CDR1 is SQVTM and CDR2 is ANQGSEA. The CDR3 length is 14 residues. V was trimmed by 4 bases and J by 0 bases, leaving 12 bases between them. Assay used: immunoSEQ multiplex PCR; TCRdb lists only in-frame clones, some missing. Altogether roughly 200,000 clones are present, around 80% being singletons, with the ten largest covering around 30%. The gene calls are TRBV29-1 and TRBJ1-1; no clear D. The receptor's source is a middle-aged man with acute or convalescent COVID-19. Sequencing was performed on peripheral blood. CDR3 residues: CSVVWPGMNTEAFF. CDR3 DNA sequence: TGCAGCGTTGTTTGGCCAGGCATGAACACTGAAGCTTTCTTT. The full variable domain, in which reference TRBV29-1 and TRBJ1-1 provide the parts outside the CDR3, is SAVISQKPSRDICQRGTSLTIQCQVDSQVTMMFWYRQQPGQSLTLIATANQGSEATYESGFVIDKFPISRPNLTFSTLTVSNMSPEDSSIYLCSVVWPGMNTEAFFGQGTRLTVV.